The present T cell receptor (beta chain) was sequenced within a study of T cells expressing NK-cell markers. This CDR3 has 12 amino acids. Germline CDR1 SGHRS, CDR2 YFSETQ. TCRdb re-called the 5' RACE reads and shows each CDR3 protein once, DNA omitted. The clone table shows some 150,000 distinct CDR3 sequences, with the ten largest holding more than 10%. The material sequenced was blood T cells: a sorted CD56 or NKG2C T cell subset, CD4+ or CD8+ T cells, or bulk PBMC T cells (not recorded which). This chain links TRBV5-1 with TRBJ2-5. This TCR came from a man between 18 and 29 years old in good health. CDR3 residues: CASTSRQETQYF.